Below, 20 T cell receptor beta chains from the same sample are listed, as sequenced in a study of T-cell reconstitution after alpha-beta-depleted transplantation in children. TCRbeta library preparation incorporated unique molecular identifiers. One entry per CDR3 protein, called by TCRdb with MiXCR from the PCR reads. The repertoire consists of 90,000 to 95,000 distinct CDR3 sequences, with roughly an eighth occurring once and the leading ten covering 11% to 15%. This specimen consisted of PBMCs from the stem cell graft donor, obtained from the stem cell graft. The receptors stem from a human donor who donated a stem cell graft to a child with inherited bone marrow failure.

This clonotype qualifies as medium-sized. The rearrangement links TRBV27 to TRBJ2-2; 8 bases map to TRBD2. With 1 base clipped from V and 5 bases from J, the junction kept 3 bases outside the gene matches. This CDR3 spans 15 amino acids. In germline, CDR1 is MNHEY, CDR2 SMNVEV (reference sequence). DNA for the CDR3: TGTGCCAGCAGTTTATTCGGGGGGGGAACCGGGGAGCTGTTTTTT. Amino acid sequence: CASSLFGGGTGELFF.

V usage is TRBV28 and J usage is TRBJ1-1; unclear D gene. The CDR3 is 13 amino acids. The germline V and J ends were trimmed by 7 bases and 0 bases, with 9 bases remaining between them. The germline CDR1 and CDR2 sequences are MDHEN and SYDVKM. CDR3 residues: CASTEGMNTEAFF. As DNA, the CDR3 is TGTGCCAGCACGGAAGGCATGAACACTGAAGCTTTCTTT.

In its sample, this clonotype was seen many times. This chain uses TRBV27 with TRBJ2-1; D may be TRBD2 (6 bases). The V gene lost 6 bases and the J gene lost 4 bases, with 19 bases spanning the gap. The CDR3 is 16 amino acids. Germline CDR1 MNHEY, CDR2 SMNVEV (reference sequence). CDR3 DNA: TGTGCCAGCAGACCGCTAGGGGCGGGATGGTACAATGAGCAGTTCTTC. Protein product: CASRPLGAGWYNEQFF.

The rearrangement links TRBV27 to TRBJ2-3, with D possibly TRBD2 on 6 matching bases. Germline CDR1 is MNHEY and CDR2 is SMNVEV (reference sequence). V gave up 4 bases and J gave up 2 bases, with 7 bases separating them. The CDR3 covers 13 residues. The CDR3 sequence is CASSSDYTDTQYF. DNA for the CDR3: TGTGCCAGCAGTTCGGACTACACAGATACGCAGTATTTT.

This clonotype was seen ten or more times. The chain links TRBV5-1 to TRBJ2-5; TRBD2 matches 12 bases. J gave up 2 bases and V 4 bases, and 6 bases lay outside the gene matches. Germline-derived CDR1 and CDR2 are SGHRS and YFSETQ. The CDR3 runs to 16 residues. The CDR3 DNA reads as TGCGCCAGCAGCATCACCGGGACTAGCGGGCAAGAGACCCAGTACTTC. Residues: CASSITGTSGQETQYF. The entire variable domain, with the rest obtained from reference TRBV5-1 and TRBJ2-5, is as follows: KAGVTQTPRYLIKTRGQQVTLSCSPISGHRSVSWYQQTPGQGLQFLFEYFSETQRNKGNFPGRFSGRQFSNSRSEMNVSTLELGDSALYLCASSITGTSGQETQYFGPGTRLLVL.

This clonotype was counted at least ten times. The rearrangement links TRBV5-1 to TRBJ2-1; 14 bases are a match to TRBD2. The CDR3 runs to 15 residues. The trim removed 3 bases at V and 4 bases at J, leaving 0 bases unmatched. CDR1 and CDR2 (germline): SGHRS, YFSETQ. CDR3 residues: CASSWTSGRYNEQFF. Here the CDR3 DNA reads TGCGCCAGCAGCTGGACTAGCGGGAGGTACAATGAGCAGTTCTTC.

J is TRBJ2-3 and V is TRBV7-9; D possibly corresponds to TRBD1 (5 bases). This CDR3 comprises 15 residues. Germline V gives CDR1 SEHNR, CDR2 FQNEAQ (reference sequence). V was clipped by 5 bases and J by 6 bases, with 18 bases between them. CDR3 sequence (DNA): TGTGCCAGCAGCCCCCGGACACCCCCGAGGGATACGCAGTATTTT. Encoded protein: CASSPRTPPRDTQYF.

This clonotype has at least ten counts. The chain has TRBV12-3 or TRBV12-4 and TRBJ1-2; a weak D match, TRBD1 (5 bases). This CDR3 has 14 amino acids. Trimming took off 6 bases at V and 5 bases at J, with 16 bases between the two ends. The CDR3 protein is CASSRPPGGYGYTF. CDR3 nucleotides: TGTGCCAGCAGCCGCCCCCCGGGGGGGTATGGCTACACCTTC.

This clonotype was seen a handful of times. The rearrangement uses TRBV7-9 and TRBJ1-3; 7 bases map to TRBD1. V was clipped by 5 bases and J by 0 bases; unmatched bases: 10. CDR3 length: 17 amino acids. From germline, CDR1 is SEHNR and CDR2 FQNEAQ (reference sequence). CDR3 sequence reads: CASSQRQGTPSGNTIYF. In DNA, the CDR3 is TGTGCCAGCAGCCAGCGACAGGGAACACCCTCTGGAAACACCATATATTTT.

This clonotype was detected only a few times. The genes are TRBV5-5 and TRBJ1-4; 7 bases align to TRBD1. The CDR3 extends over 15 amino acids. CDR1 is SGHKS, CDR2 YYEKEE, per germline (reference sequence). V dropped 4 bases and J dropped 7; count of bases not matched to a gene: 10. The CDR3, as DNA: TGTGCCAGCAGCCCGCCCCAGGGGGATGGTGAAAAACTGTTTTTT. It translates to CASSPPQGDGEKLFF.

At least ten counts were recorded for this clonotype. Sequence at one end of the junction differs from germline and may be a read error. The CDR3 sequence: CASSLAERIQDTQYF. For the CDR3, the DNA is TGTGCCAGCAGCTTAGCCGAGCGTATCCAAGATACCCAGTACTTC. The rearrangement uses TRBV7-8 and TRBJ2-5; D gene unclear. Germline V gene lookup returns CDR1 SGHVS and CDR2 FQNEAQ. The CDR3 is 15 residues long.

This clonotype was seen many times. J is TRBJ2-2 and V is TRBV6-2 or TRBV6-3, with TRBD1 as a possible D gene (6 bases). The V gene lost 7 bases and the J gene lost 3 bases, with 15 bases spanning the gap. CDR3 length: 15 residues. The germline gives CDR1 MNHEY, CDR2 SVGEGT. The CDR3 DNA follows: TGTGCCAGCAACTTCAGGACAGTACACACCGGGGAGCTGTTTTTT. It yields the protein CASNFRTVHTGELFF.

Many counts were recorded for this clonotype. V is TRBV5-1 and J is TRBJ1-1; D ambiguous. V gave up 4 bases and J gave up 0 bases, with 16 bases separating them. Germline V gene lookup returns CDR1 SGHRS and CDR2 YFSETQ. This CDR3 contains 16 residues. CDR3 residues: CASSPLGVSMNTEAFF. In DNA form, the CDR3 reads TGCGCCAGCAGCCCACTAGGAGTCTCAATGAACACTGAAGCTTTCTTT.

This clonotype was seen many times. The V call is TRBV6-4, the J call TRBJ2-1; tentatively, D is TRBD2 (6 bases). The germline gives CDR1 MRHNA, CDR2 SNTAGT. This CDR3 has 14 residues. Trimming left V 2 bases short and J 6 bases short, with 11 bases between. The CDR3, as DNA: TGTGCCAGCAGTGACGTCTGGGGAGGCAATGAGCAGTTCTTC. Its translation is CASSDVWGGNEQFF.

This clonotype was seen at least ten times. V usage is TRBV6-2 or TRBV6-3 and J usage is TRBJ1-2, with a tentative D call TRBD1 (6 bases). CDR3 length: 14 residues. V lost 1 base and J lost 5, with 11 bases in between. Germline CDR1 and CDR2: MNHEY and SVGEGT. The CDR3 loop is CASSYLDRAYGYTF. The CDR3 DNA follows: TGTGCCAGCAGTTACTTGGACAGAGCTTATGGCTACACCTTC.

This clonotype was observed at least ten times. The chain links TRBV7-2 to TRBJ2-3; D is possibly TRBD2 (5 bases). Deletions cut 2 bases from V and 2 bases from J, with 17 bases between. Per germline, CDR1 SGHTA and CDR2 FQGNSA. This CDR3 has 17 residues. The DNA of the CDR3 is TGTGCCAGCAGCTTAAAGGGTTTCGGGATTAACACAGATACGCAGTATTTT. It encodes CASSLKGFGINTDTQYF.

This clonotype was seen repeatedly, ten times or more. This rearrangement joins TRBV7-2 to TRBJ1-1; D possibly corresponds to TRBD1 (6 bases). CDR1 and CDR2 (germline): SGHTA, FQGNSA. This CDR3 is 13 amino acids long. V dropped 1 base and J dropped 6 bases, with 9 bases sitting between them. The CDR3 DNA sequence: TGTGCCAGCAGCTTAGTAACAGGGTCTGAAGCTTTCTTT. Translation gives CASSLVTGSEAFF.

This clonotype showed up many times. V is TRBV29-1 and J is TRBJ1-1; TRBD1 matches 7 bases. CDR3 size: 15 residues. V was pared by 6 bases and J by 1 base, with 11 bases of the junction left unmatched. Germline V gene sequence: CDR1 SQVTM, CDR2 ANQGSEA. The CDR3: CSVFLMGQSNTEAFF. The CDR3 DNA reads TGCAGCGTATTCCTGATGGGACAGTCGAACACTGAAGCTTTCTTT.

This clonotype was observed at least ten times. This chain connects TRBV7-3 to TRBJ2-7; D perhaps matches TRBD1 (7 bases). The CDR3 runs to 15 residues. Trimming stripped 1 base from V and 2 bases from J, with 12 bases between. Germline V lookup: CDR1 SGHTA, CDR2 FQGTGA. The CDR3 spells CASSLMGGTAYEQYF. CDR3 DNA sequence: TGTGCCAGCAGCTTAATGGGCGGGACAGCCTACGAGCAGTACTTC.

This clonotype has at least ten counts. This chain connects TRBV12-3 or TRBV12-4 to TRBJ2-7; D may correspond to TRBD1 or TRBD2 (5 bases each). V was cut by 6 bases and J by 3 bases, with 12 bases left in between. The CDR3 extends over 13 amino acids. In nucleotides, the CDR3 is TGTGCCAGCAGCCAGGGAGCGGTCTACGAGCAGTACTTC. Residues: CASSQGAVYEQYF.